This TCR beta chain was sequenced for a study of shared clonotypes between healthy human individuals. Whole-study findings and limits: Deeper or shallower sequencing was expected to change how clonotypes are shared among donors. Clonotypes shared by all four sorted-subset donors had higher generation probabilities than non-shared clonotypes. In a handful of donors, about 5% of naive CD4 clonotypes appeared in common. There were few donors, and this limited the genetic and exposure-history diversity represented.

Some clones are missing from TCRdb's copy, which holds only in-frame ones; the method was immunoSEQ multiplex PCR. In the table there are 950,000 to 1,300,000 clones, about 76% of which are singletons. Remarks on this clone: What it binds is unknown.

Sequenced input: memory CD4+ T cells sorted from blood. Subset described: CD45RA-negative fraction. The TCR was taken from a man aged 18 to 30 in good health.

CDR3 nucleotides: TGTGCCAGCAGTTTCCCCCTGCAGTATTTT. Encoded protein: CASSFPLQYF. The genes are TRBV27 and TRBJ2-3, with no clear D. This CDR3 contains 10 residues. Trimming took off 3 bases at V and 11 bases at J, with 6 bases between the two ends. Germline V gene data show CDR1 as MNHEY and CDR2 as SMNVEV (reference sequence).